This T cell receptor (beta chain) was sequenced in a study of blood T cell repertoires in COVID-19. At the level of the study: Italy, Spain and the United States were the sources of the convalescent and acute COVID-19 samples. The cDNA or gDNA used as material had been derived from T cells, B-cell-depleted T cells, or PBMCs.

The CDR3 totals 15 residues. J was trimmed by 4 bases and V by 4 bases; bases with no gene match: 7. Germline CDR1 is SGHRS and CDR2 is YFSETQ. In the authors' workflow: By means of reference gene primer amplification, nucleated cell counts were estimated. Here immunoSEQ multiplex PCR was the method, and the copy in TCRdb shows in-frame clones only, minus some. V, J and clone size reflect that table, while D and trimming were determined from the DNA. The sample has fewer than 200,000 clones, approximately 86% seen once. This sequence was found in a man aged 60 to 75 who had recovered from COVID-19. The V gene is TRBV5-1, the J gene TRBJ1-2, with 10 nucleotides matching TRBD1. Specimen: peripheral blood. The chain's CDR3 is CASSPGQGLSYGYTF. CDR3 sequence (DNA): TGCGCCAGCAGCCCGGGACAGGGGCTAAGCTATGGCTACACCTTC.